The clone carrying this TCR delta chain was detected a few times. The antigen is not known. A far more abundant clone sits one base away, making this likely a read error. The sample carries other DNA sequences with the same CDR3. Germline values: CDR1 TSWWSYY, CDR2 QGS. The ends lost 1 base at V and 0 bases at J; junction bases unmatched: 19. The CDR3 is made up of 22 amino acids. These data are taken from a study of γδ T cells in repeated Plasmodium falciparum infection. Turning to the study itself: Donors had four controlled P. falciparum NF54 infections over about 640 days. Malian repertoires were sampled cross-sectionally without transmission and longitudinally through febrile malaria. Study outcomes and limitations: Malian children's Vdelta2-negative repertoires appeared more expanded and less diverse than Australians'.

Gammadelta T cells were flow-sorted from PBMC into Vgamma9/Vdelta2+ and Vdelta2-negative populations for bulk analysis. TCRdb redid clone calling on the multiplex PCR reads using CATT. The table shows 80,000 to 95,000 delta-chain clones, with 1.4% occurring only once. The chain employs TRDV1 and TRDJ1; 11 bases are shared with TRDD3. Assignment of the J gene here rests on matching the DNA to germline, because TCRdb gives none. Sequenced input: gamma-delta T cells from blood. The clonotype was recovered from a pool of human donors (malaria-infected and uninfected, not separated). Written as DNA, the CDR3 is TGTGCTCTTGGGGAACGTAGTTACTGGGGGATAAACCCTCCGCCATACACCGATAAACTCATCTTT. Translating it yields CALGERSYWGINPPPYTDKLIF.